This is a list of T cell receptor beta chains from one sample in a study of blood T cell repertoires in COVID-19. The data were produced by immunoSEQ multiplex PCR, yet TCRdb's version contains in-frame clones alone and is incomplete. The data show some 260,000 clones, 70% to 85% seen once. The source material was peripheral blood. The receptors originated from a woman aged 40 to 50 with active or convalescent COVID-19. The CDR3 runs from the conserved cysteine through the conserved F or W. Each record gives: V gene, clone size, D gene, J gene, CDR3 protein, CDR3 DNA. The D gene is left open where the match is weak. Size is omitted from some rows. Given values are once, few, many or a class for expanded clones.

V gene: TRBV28; clone size: NA; D gene: NA; J gene: TRBJ1-2; CDR3 protein: CASSELPANYGYTF; CDR3 DNA: TGTGCCAGCAGTGAACTGCCCGCTAACTATGGCTACACCTTC
V gene: TRBV3-1/TRBV3-2; clone size: NA; D gene: TRBD1; J gene: TRBJ1-5; CDR3 protein: CASSRTGGQPQHF; CDR3 DNA: TGTGCCAGCAGTCGGACAGGGGGCCAGCCCCAGCATTTT
V gene: TRBV15; clone size: NA; D gene: NA; J gene: TRBJ2-4; CDR3 protein: CATSRDRQGGNIQYF; CDR3 DNA: TGTGCCACCAGCAGAGATAGGCAGGGGGGAAACATTCAGTACTTC
V gene: TRBV7-9; clone size: NA; D gene: NA; J gene: TRBJ1-2; CDR3 protein: CASSLQGLAGYTF; CDR3 DNA: TGTGCCAGCAGCTTACAGGGGCTGGCTGGCTACACCTTC
V gene: TRBV5-1; clone size: NA; D gene: TRBD1; J gene: TRBJ1-1; CDR3 protein: CASSQGQGDTEAFF; CDR3 DNA: TGCGCCAGCAGCCAAGGACAGGGTGATACTGAAGCTTTCTTT
V gene: TRBV5-1; clone size: NA; D gene: NA; J gene: TRBJ2-5; CDR3 protein: CASSALGGGGETQYF; CDR3 DNA: TGCGCCAGCAGCGCCCTAGGGGGGGGCGGAGAGACCCAGTACTTC
V gene: TRBV3-1/TRBV3-2; clone size: NA; D gene: NA; J gene: TRBJ2-1; CDR3 protein: CASSPRLLSSYNEQFF; CDR3 DNA: TGTGCCAGCAGCCCTCGACTCCTAAGCTCCTACAATGAGCAGTTCTTC
V gene: TRBV28; clone size: NA; D gene: NA; J gene: TRBJ1-2; CDR3 protein: CASTPQGLYGYTF; CDR3 DNA: TGTGCCAGCACCCCCCAGGGATTATATGGCTACACCTTC
V gene: TRBV9; clone size: NA; D gene: TRBD1; J gene: TRBJ1-2; CDR3 protein: CASSPRTGWFYGYTF; CDR3 DNA: TGTGCCAGCAGCCCGAGGACAGGGTGGTTCTATGGCTACACCTTC
V gene: TRBV18; clone size: NA; D gene: NA; J gene: TRBJ1-5; CDR3 protein: CASSPQDGLRQPQHF; CDR3 DNA: TGTGCCAGCTCACCGCAGGACGGACTGAGGCAGCCCCAGCATTTT
V gene: TRBV5-5; clone size: NA; D gene: NA; J gene: TRBJ1-1; CDR3 protein: CASRPRVMNTEAFF; CDR3 DNA: TGTGCCAGTAGACCCAGGGTAATGAACACTGAAGCTTTCTTT
V gene: TRBV29-1; clone size: NA; D gene: TRBD1; J gene: TRBJ2-3; CDR3 protein: CSVVGQGTDTQYF; CDR3 DNA: TGCAGCGTTGTGGGACAGGGTACGGATACGCAGTATTTT
V gene: TRBV6-5; clone size: once; D gene: NA; J gene: TRBJ1-2; CDR3 protein: CASRVGESGYTF; CDR3 DNA: TGTGCCAGCCGGGTCGGGGAGAGCGGCTACACCTTC
V gene: TRBV2; clone size: NA; D gene: NA; J gene: TRBJ1-4; CDR3 protein: CASRGTVGQGREKLFF; CDR3 DNA: TGTGCCAGCAGGGGGACCGTAGGGCAGGGGAGAGAAAAACTGTTTTTT
V gene: TRBV7-9; clone size: NA; D gene: NA; J gene: TRBJ1-2; CDR3 protein: CASSLEAGSDGYTF; CDR3 DNA: TGTGCCAGCAGCTTAGAGGCAGGCTCTGATGGCTACACCTTC
V gene: TRBV30; clone size: NA; D gene: NA; J gene: TRBJ1-5; CDR3 protein: CAWSGQGDQPQHF; CDR3 DNA: TGTGCCTGGAGTGGCCAGGGTGATCAGCCCCAGCATTTT
V gene: TRBV30; clone size: NA; D gene: NA; J gene: TRBJ1-4; CDR3 protein: CAWGPGDEKLFF; CDR3 DNA: TGTGCCTGGGGTCCGGGTGACGAAAAACTGTTTTTT
V gene: TRBV5-5; clone size: NA; D gene: NA; J gene: TRBJ1-2; CDR3 protein: CASSFTDTSNYGYTF; CDR3 DNA: TGTGCCAGCAGCTTTACGGACACAAGTAACTATGGCTACACCTTC
V gene: TRBV6-4; clone size: NA; D gene: TRBD1; J gene: TRBJ1-2; CDR3 protein: CASSDSTGGGSYTF; CDR3 DNA: TGTGCCAGCAGTGACTCGACAGGGGGAGGAAGCTACACCTTC
V gene: TRBV6-4; clone size: NA; D gene: NA; J gene: TRBJ1-6; CDR3 protein: CASKRTANSPLHF; CDR3 DNA: TGTGCCAGCAAACGGACAGCTAATTCACCCCTCCACTTT
V gene: TRBV30; clone size: NA; D gene: NA; J gene: TRBJ1-3; CDR3 protein: CAWSVQISGNTIYF; CDR3 DNA: TGTGCCTGGAGTGTACAGATATCTGGAAACACCATATATTTT
V gene: TRBV5-5; clone size: NA; D gene: TRBD2; J gene: TRBJ2-1; CDR3 protein: CASSLSGGSDNEQFF; CDR3 DNA: TGTGCCAGCAGCTTGTCCGGGGGGAGTGACAATGAGCAGTTCTTC
V gene: TRBV6-6; clone size: NA; D gene: TRBD1; J gene: TRBJ1-2; CDR3 protein: CASRQGQVGGNYGYTF; CDR3 DNA: TGTGCCAGCAGACAGGGACAGGTTGGGGGTAACTATGGCTACACCTTC
V gene: TRBV5-1; clone size: NA; D gene: NA; J gene: TRBJ1-1; CDR3 protein: CASSLGGRLNTEAFF; CDR3 DNA: TGCGCCAGCAGCTTGGGAGGGAGACTGAACACTGAAGCTTTCTTT
V gene: TRBV7-3; clone size: once; D gene: NA; J gene: TRBJ2-5; CDR3 protein: CASSLIGRQRETQYF; CDR3 DNA: TGTGCCAGCAGCTTAATAGGGCGCCAGCGGGAGACCCAGTACTTC
V gene: TRBV7-9; clone size: NA; D gene: TRBD1; J gene: TRBJ1-5; CDR3 protein: CASSSDRGANQPQHF; CDR3 DNA: TGTGCCAGCAGCTCCGACAGGGGAGCGAATCAGCCCCAGCATTTT
V gene: TRBV18; clone size: NA; D gene: NA; J gene: TRBJ1-1; CDR3 protein: CASSPRGENTEAFF; CDR3 DNA: TGTGCCAGCTCACCACGCGGAGAGAACACTGAAGCTTTCTTT
V gene: TRBV29-1; clone size: once; D gene: NA; J gene: TRBJ1-2; CDR3 protein: CSVVGVANYGYTF; CDR3 DNA: TGCAGCGTTGTAGGGGTGGCGAACTATGGCTACACCTTC
V gene: TRBV7-6; clone size: NA; D gene: NA; J gene: TRBJ1-5; CDR3 protein: CASSLNGDQPQHF; CDR3 DNA: TGTGCCAGCAGCTTGAACGGGGATCAGCCCCAGCATTTT